The sample holds a few counts of the clone carrying this TCR beta chain. Its matching antigen is unknown. V lost 7 bases and J 4 bases, leaving 9 bases between the germline ends. CDR1 is MDHEN and CDR2 is SYDVKM in the germline V gene. The CDR3 consists of 12 residues. The source of the sample is a study of cytomegalovirus exposure and HLA in healthy donors. Study observations and caveats: Apparent HLA restriction characterized most CMV-associated TCR beta chains in a later analysis.

PCR used 60 Vbeta primers and 13 Jbeta primers. Some clones are missing from TCRdb's copy, which holds only in-frame ones; the method was immunoSEQ multiplex PCR. The data show about 94,000 clones, with over 65% seen just once and 3% to 4% held by the top ten. Sequencing input: PBMCs. The rearrangement links TRBV28 to TRBJ2-3; the D gene is possibly TRBD2 (5 bases). The TCR sequence derives from a young man in good health and CMV-seronegative. The CDR3, as DNA: TGTGCCAGCACCGAGAGGGCAGATACGCAGTATTTT. It is translated as CASTERADTQYF.